Listed here are 13 T cell receptor beta chains from one sample, sequenced in a study of cytomegalovirus exposure and HLA in healthy donors. 60 Vbeta and 13 Jbeta primers were used in PCR. Profiling relied on immunoSEQ multiplex PCR, and the TCRdb table lists in-frame clones only, not all of them. Of about 270,000 clones in the sample, roughly two thirds were seen once. Sequenced sample: PBMCs. The origin of the receptors is a female donor in good health and CMV-seronegative.

V and J are TRBV15 and TRBJ1-2; possibly TRBD1 for D (5 bases). Germline V lookup: CDR1 LNHNV, CDR2 YYDKDF (reference sequence). Trimming stripped 4 bases from V and 4 bases from J, with 16 bases between. This CDR3 is 15 amino acids long. The DNA for the CDR3 is TGTGCCACCAGCACCGGGGGAGGCAGTCCCTATGGCTACACCTTC. Its translation is CATSTGGGSPYGYTF.

The CDR3 is CASSIRGAGETQYF. The CDR3 DNA reads TGTGCCAGTAGTATCCGCGGGGCGGGGGAGACCCAGTACTTC. The genes are TRBV19 and TRBJ2-5, with D possibly matching TRBD2 (6 bases). The CDR3 runs 14 residues. The V and J ends lost 3 bases and 5 bases respectively, with 13 bases between them. Germline CDR1 and CDR2: LNHDA and SQIVND (reference sequence). Full variable domain (remainder filled in from reference TRBV19 and TRBJ2-5): DGGITQSPKYLFRKEGQNVTLSCEQNLNHDAMYWYRQDPGQGLRLIYYSQIVNDFQKGDIAEGYSVSREKKESFPLTVTSAQKNPTAFYLCASSIRGAGETQYFGPGTRLLVL.

The gene calls are TRBV7-2 and TRBJ2-2, with D unclear. Germline V gene lookup returns CDR1 SGHTA and CDR2 FQGNSA. The CDR3 runs to 15 residues. Trimming shortened V by 1 base and J by 0 bases, and 6 bases separated the two germline ends. The CDR3 DNA follows: TGTGCCAGCAGCTTAGGAGATACGAACACCGGGGAGCTGTTTTTT. This encodes CASSLGDTNTGELFF.

The CDR3 spells CASSLAGTAPYNEQFF. The CDR3 DNA follows: TGTGCCAGCAGCTTAGCCGGGACAGCTCCCTACAATGAGCAGTTCTTC. This chain uses TRBV7-8 with TRBJ2-1; 7 nucleotides line up with TRBD1. CDR1 and CDR2 from the germline V gene are SGHVS and FQNEAQ. V shed 0 bases and J 2 bases; nucleotides not matched to a gene: 4. The CDR3 runs 16 residues.

This chain connects TRBV25-1 to TRBJ1-2; unclear D gene. V lost 2 bases to trimming and J lost 7 bases, with 14 bases between them. Germline V gene lookup returns CDR1 MGHDK and CDR2 SYGVNS. CDR3 length: 14 residues. CDR3 sequence (DNA): TGTGCCAGCAGTGAACACGGAGTTGGTGGTGGCTACACCTTC. Protein: CASSEHGVGGGYTF.

This clone was seen only a few times. The chain joins TRBV15 to TRBJ2-1; D perhaps matches TRBD2 (5 bases). The CDR3 has 12 residues. Germline CDR1 and CDR2: LNHNV and YYDKDF (reference sequence). Trimming left V 5 bases short and J 8 bases short, with 10 bases between. CDR3 DNA: TGTGCCACCAGCCCTAGCACCTATGAGCAGTTCTTC. It translates to CATSPSTYEQFF.

This chain uses TRBV27 with TRBJ2-1, with TRBD1 matching over 10 bases. The CDR3 consists of 15 residues. The J segment lost 2 bases and the V segment lost 7 bases, leaving 5 bases of the junction unmatched. CDR1 and CDR2 from the germline V gene are MNHEY and SMNVEV (reference sequence). CDR3 loop: CASIPGTGAYNEQFF. In nucleotides, the CDR3 is TGTGCCAGCATTCCCGGGACAGGGGCCTACAATGAGCAGTTCTTC.

The chain recombines TRBV19 with TRBJ1-1; maybe TRBD1 (6 bases). Trimming removed 6 bases from V and 7 bases from J, with 15 bases in between. Germline values: CDR1 LNHDA, CDR2 SQIVND (reference sequence). The CDR3 runs to 13 residues. The CDR3 protein is CASSRTVTNEAFF. The CDR3 nucleotides read TGTGCCAGTAGCAGGACAGTCACCAATGAAGCTTTCTTT. Drawing the rest from reference TRBV19 and TRBJ1-1, the complete variable domain is DGGITQSPKYLFRKEGQNVTLSCEQNLNHDAMYWYRQDPGQGLRLIYYSQIVNDFQKGDIAEGYSVSREKKESFPLTVTSAQKNPTAFYLCASSRTVTNEAFFGQGTRLTVV.

The chain combines TRBV7-9 with TRBJ1-2, with D possibly TRBD1 on 5 matching bases. CDR3 length: 13 amino acids. V gave up 4 bases and J gave up 8 bases, with 14 bases separating them. Germline-derived CDR1 and CDR2 are SEHNR and FQNEAQ (reference sequence). The CDR3 sequence is CASSSGGGRGYTF. The CDR3, as DNA: TGTGCCAGCAGCTCCGGGGGGGGGAGAGGCTACACCTTC.

The rearrangement joins TRBV7-2 to TRBJ2-7, with D maybe TRBD1 (5 bases). Between the trimmed V and J ends, which lost 0 bases and 4 bases, there was a span of 10 bases. This CDR3 is built from 14 residues. The V gene's germline CDR1 is SGHTA and CDR2 FQGNSA. CDR3 loop: CASSLAPGKYEQYF. CDR3 in DNA: TGTGCCAGCAGCTTAGCGCCAGGGAAGTACGAGCAGTACTTC.

This clone was counted only a few times. The J gene is TRBJ1-2, the V gene TRBV5-4, with D perhaps TRBD1 (5 bases). The germline V and J ends were trimmed by 0 bases and 6 bases, with 12 bases remaining between them. This CDR3 is built from 14 residues. Germline CDR1 SGHNT, CDR2 YYREEE (reference sequence). CDR3 in amino acids: CASSLGGQRDGYTF. CDR3 coding DNA: TGTGCCAGCAGCTTGGGGGGCCAGCGAGATGGCTACACCTTC.

The V call is TRBV5-4, the J call TRBJ1-2, with 8 bases that match TRBD1. The CDR3 covers 16 residues. Germline V gives CDR1 SGHNT, CDR2 YYREEE (reference sequence). Trimming took 0 bases from V and 2 from J; bases not matched to a gene: 6. The CDR3 DNA is TGTGCCAGCAGCTTGGGGCCGACAGGGGAAAACTATGGCTACACCTTC. Its protein product is CASSLGPTGENYGYTF.

This clone was picked up a small number of times. The gene calls are TRBV10-1 and TRBJ2-3, with TRBD2 matching over 14 bases. The CDR3 length is 15 residues. The V gene end was trimmed by 6 bases and the J gene end by 11 bases; junction bases not matched to a gene: 10. CDR1 is WNHNN, CDR2 SYGVQD, per germline (reference sequence). CDR3 amino acids: CASSPPGTSGRGQYF. The CDR3 DNA reads as TGCGCCAGCAGCCCCCCCGGGACTAGCGGGAGAGGGCAGTATTTT.